The table lists the clone carrying this TCR beta chain with a few counts. The J segment lost 4 bases and the V segment lost 7 bases, leaving 8 bases of the junction unmatched. Germline lookup yields CDR1 LNHDA and CDR2 SQIVND (reference sequence). This CDR3 has 15 amino acids. Sequencing was performed with immunoSEQ multiplex PCR; in TCRdb, only in-frame clones are kept and a portion is missing. Among some 250,000 clones listed, around 88% were seen once. The source of the sample is a study of blood T cell repertoires in COVID-19. In the study overall: COVID-19 samples collected from the United States, Italy and Spain covered acute and convalescent phases. Sources were T cells, B-cell-depleted T cells, or PBMCs; the material itself was cDNA or gDNA.

This sequence was found in a man older than 75 with acute or convalescent COVID-19. The sample was peripheral blood. V usage is TRBV19 and J usage is TRBJ2-2; 8 positions match TRBD1. The CDR3 region is CASTTGTGFTGELFF. The CDR3 nucleotides are TGTGCCAGTACCACCGGGACAGGCTTCACCGGGGAGCTGTTTTTT.